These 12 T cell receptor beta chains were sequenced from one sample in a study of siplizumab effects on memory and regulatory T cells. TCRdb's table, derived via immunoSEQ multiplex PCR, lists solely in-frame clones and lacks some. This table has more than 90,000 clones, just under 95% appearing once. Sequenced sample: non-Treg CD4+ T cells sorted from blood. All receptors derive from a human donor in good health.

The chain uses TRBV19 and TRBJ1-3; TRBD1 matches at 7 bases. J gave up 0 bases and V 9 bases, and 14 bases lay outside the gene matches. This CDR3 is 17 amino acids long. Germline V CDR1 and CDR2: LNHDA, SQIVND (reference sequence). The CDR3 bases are TGTGCCAGCATACCAAGACAGGGCGACTACTCTGGAAACACCATATATTTT. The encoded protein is CASIPRQGDYSGNTIYF.

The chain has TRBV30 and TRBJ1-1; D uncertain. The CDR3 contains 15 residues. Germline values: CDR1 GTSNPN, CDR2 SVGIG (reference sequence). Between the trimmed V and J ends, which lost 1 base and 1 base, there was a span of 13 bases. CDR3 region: CAWSGLRAENTEAFF. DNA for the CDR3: TGTGCCTGGAGTGGGTTAAGGGCAGAGAACACTGAAGCTTTCTTT.

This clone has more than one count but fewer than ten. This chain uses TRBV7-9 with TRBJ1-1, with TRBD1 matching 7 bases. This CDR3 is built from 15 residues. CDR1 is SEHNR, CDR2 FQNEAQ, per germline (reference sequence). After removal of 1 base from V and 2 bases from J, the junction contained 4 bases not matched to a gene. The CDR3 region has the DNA TGTGCCAGCAGCTTAGGTGGGACAGCCAACACTGAAGCTTTCTTT. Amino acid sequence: CASSLGGTANTEAFF.

In DNA form, the CDR3 reads TGTGCCAGTAGCCGGGCCACCGGGAATGAGCAGTTCTTC. Its protein is CASSRATGNEQFF. V usage is TRBV19 and J usage is TRBJ2-1; no reliable D call. With 6 bases removed from V and 7 bases from J, the gap between germline ends came to 13 bases. In germline, CDR1 is LNHDA, CDR2 SQIVND (reference sequence). The CDR3 totals 13 residues.

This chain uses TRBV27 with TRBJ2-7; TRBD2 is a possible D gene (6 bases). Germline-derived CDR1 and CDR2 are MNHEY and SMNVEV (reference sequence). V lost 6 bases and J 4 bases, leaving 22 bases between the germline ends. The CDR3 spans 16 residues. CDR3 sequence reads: CASRAGGMGLRYEQYF. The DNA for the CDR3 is TGTGCCAGCAGGGCTGGCGGGATGGGGTTGAGGTACGAGCAGTACTTC.

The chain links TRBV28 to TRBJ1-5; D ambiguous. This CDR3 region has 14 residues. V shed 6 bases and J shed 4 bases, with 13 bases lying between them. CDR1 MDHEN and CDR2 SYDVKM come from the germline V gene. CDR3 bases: TGTGCCAGCAGGGTTGGTACTGTGAATCAGCCCCAGCATTTT. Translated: CASRVGTVNQPQHF.

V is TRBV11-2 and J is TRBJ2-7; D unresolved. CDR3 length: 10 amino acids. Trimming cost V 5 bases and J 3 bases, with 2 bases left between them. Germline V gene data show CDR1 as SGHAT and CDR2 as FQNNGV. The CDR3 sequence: CASSLYEQYF. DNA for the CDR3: TGTGCCAGCAGCCTCTACGAGCAGTACTTC.

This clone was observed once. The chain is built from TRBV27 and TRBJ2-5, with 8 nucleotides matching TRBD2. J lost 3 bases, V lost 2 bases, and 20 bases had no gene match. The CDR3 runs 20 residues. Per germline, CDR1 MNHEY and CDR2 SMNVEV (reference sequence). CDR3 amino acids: CASSLRGGSPFSVWEETQYF. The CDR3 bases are TGTGCCAGCAGTTTACGGGGGGGTAGCCCATTCTCGGTTTGGGAAGAGACCCAGTACTTC.

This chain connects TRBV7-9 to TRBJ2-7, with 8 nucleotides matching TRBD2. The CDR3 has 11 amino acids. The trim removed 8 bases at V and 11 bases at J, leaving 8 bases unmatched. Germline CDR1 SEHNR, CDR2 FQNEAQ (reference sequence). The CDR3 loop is CASETGGTKYF. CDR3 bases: TGTGCCAGCGAAACGGGGGGGACCAAGTACTTC.

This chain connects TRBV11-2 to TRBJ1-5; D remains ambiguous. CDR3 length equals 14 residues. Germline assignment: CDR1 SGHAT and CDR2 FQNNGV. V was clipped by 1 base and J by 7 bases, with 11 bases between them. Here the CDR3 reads CASSLVGSGQPQHF. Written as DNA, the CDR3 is TGTGCCAGCAGCTTAGTCGGGTCGGGGCAGCCCCAGCATTTT.

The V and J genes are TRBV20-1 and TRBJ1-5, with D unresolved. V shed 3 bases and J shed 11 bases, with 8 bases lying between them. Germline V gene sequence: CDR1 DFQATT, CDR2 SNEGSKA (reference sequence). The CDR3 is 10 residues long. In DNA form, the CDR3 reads TGCAGTGCTAGGGGAACAGCCCAGCATTTT. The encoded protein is CSARGTAQHF.

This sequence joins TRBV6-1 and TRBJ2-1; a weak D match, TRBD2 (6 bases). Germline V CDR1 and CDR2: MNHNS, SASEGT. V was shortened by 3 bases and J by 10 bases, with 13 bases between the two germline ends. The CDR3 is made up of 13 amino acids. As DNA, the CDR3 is TGTGCCAGCAGTGACTGGGAGGCGGGAGAGCAGTTCTTC. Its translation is CASSDWEAGEQFF.